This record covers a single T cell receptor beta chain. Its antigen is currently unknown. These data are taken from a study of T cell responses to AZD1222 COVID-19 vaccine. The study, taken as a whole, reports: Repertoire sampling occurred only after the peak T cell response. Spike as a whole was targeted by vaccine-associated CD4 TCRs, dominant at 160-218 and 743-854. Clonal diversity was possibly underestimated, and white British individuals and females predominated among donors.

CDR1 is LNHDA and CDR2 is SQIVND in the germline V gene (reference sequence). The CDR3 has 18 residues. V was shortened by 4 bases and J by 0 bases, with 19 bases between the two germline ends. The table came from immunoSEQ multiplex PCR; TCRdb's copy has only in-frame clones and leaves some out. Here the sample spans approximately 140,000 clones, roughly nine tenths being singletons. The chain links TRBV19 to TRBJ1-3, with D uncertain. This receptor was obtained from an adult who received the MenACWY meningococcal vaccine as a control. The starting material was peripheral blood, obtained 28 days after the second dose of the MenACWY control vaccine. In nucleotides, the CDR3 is TGTGCCAGTAGTAAGCGTGACACGGGAACATACTCTGGAAACACCATATATTTT. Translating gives CASSKRDTGTYSGNTIYF.